Following are 7 T cell receptor beta chains from one sample sequenced in a study of shared clonotypes between healthy human individuals. Assay used: immunoSEQ multiplex PCR; TCRdb lists only in-frame clones, some missing. The sample contains a few million clones, just under 95% of which appear only once. Positively selected for CCR7, the CD45RO-negative cells used as naive CD8 cells excluded terminally differentiated effector memory CD45RA+ cells. Specimen: naive CD8+ T cells from PBMCs. These receptors all come from a man aged 18 to 29 in good health. Some clones in this sample may be carry-over from other donors' samples.

The V gene is TRBV28, the J gene TRBJ1-2; D is unclear. V shed 4 bases and J shed 5 bases, with 17 bases lying between them. This CDR3 has 15 residues. Germline CDR1 and CDR2: MDHEN and SYDVKM. The DNA for the CDR3 is TGTGCCAGCAGTTCGGACCTATTAAACTCTTATGGCTACACCTTC. It specifies CASSSDLLNSYGYTF.

J is TRBJ2-3 and V is TRBV11-1; D gene ambiguous. Germline V gene sequence: CDR1 SGHAT, CDR2 FQDESV (reference sequence). With 3 bases removed from V and 2 bases from J, the gap between germline ends came to 15 bases. The CDR3 has 16 amino acids. The CDR3 bases are TGTGCCAGCAGCTTGTTGACGGAGATTTACACAGATACGCAGTATTTT. This gives the protein CASSLLTEIYTDTQYF.

The chain recombines TRBV27 with TRBJ1-2; D call uncertain. This CDR3 comprises 13 residues. V was shortened by 2 bases and J by 4 bases, with 8 bases between the two germline ends. From germline, CDR1 is MNHEY and CDR2 SMNVEV (reference sequence). CDR3 residues: CASSLRGLYGYTF. The CDR3 DNA is TGTGCCAGCAGTTTACGCGGACTCTATGGCTACACCTTC.

The V and J genes are TRBV29-1 and TRBJ2-7; D tentatively reads TRBD1 or TRBD2 (5 bases each). Trimming pared 0 bases from V and 6 bases from J, leaving 12 bases between. The CDR3 has 13 amino acids. The germline V gene has CDR1 SQVTM and CDR2 ANQGSEA. The CDR3 nucleotides are TGCAGCGTTGAAGAAATGAATGGGGGCGAGCAGTACTTC. As protein: CSVEEMNGGEQYF.

The J gene is TRBJ1-1, the V gene TRBV7-9; D gene unclear. With 2 bases removed from V and 0 bases from J, the gap between germline ends came to 10 bases. CDR3 length equals 15 residues. In germline, CDR1 is SEHNR, CDR2 FQNEAQ (reference sequence). Written as DNA, the CDR3 is TGTGCCAGCAGCTTACCTCAGAGCATGAACACTGAAGCTTTCTTT. The encoded protein is CASSLPQSMNTEAFF. Combining the CDR3 with reference TRBV7-9 and TRBJ1-1 gives the whole variable domain DTGVSQNPRHKITKRGQNVTFRCDPISEHNRLYWYRQTLGQGPEFLTYFQNEAQLEKSRLLSDRFSAERPKGSFSTLEIQRTEQGDSAMYLCASSLPQSMNTEAFFGQGTRLTVV.

The chain links TRBV27 to TRBJ1-5; possible D gene TRBD1, 5 bases. With 6 bases removed from V and 4 bases from J, the gap between germline ends came to 13 bases. Looked up from germline, CDR1 is MNHEY and CDR2 is SMNVEV (reference sequence). This CDR3 region has 14 residues. The DNA of the CDR3 is TGTGCCAGCAGCTTCCAGGGTATGAATCAGCCCCAGCATTTT. Protein: CASSFQGMNQPQHF.

This clone has just one count. V usage is TRBV6-1 and J usage is TRBJ2-7; 8 nucleotides align to TRBD1. The CDR3 consists of 13 residues. The V gene end was trimmed by 8 bases and the J gene end by 3 bases; junction bases not matched to a gene: 6. Germline-derived CDR1 and CDR2 are MNHNS and SASEGT. CDR3 in amino acids: CASQTGEFYEQYF. CDR3 bases: TGTGCCAGCCAGACAGGGGAGTTCTACGAGCAGTACTTC.